The rows below give T cell receptor beta chains drawn from one sample of a study of identical twins. TCRdb analysed the 5' RACE reads with MiXCR anew, one entry per CDR3 protein. The repertoire holds around 500,000 distinct CDR3 sequences, over 12% seen once, with over 0.5% in the top ten. The data were also submitted as part of a second study, on yellow fever vaccine responses in identical twins.

Sequencing input: CD4+ T cells sorted from blood. Receptors originate from a woman between 18 and 29 years old in good health. Each CDR3 is given with its conserved first and last residue. Each record gives: clone size, D gene, V gene, J gene, CDR3 DNA, CDR3 protein. The D gene is left open where the match is weak. Rows give clone size only sometimes, using once, few, many, or a class for an expanded clone.

size: few
D: TRBD2
V: TRBV11-2
J: TRBJ2-3
DNA: TGTGCCAGCAGCCCCCCCAGGAGCGGGGGCACAGATACGCAGTATTTT
CDR3: CASSPPRSGGTDTQYF

size: .
D: TRBD2
V: TRBV28
J: TRBJ2-4
DNA: TGTGCCAGCAGTTTAAGTAGCGGGACCGCCAAAAACATTCAGTACTTC
CDR3: CASSLSSGTAKNIQYF

size: few
D: TRBD1
V: TRBV27
J: TRBJ1-1
DNA: TGTGCCAGCAGTTTATCACAGGGGGCCGAAGCTTTCTTT
CDR3: CASSLSQGAEAFF

size: .
D: TRBD1
V: TRBV29-1
J: TRBJ2-3
DNA: TGCAGCGCGGTGGACAGGGACACAGATACGCAGTATTTT
CDR3: CSAVDRDTDTQYF

size: .
D: .
V: TRBV2
J: TRBJ2-6
DNA: TGTGCCCGCAGTTTATCGGGCAGGGGACACTCTGGGGCCAACGTCCTGACTTTC
CDR3: CARSLSGRGHSGANVLTF

size: .
D: TRBD2
V: TRBV12-3/TRBV12-4
J: TRBJ2-5
DNA: TGTGCCAGCAGTTTTGATAGCGGGGGGGTCCAAGAGACCCAGTACTTC
CDR3: CASSFDSGGVQETQYF

size: many
D: TRBD1
V: TRBV20-1
J: TRBJ2-5
DNA: TGCAGTGCTAGAGACAAGGACAGGGGGCGATGGGAGACCCAGTACTTC
CDR3: CSARDKDRGRWETQYF

size: few
D: TRBD2
V: TRBV9
J: TRBJ2-1
DNA: TGTGCCAGCAGCCCTAGCGGGAGGGCCTACAATGAGCAGTTCTTC
CDR3: CASSPSGRAYNEQFF

size: .
D: .
V: TRBV6-1
J: TRBJ2-3
DNA: TGTGCCAGCAACAAACAGCCCACAGATACGCAGTATTTT
CDR3: CASNKQPTDTQYF

size: few
D: TRBD1
V: TRBV28
J: TRBJ1-1
DNA: TGTGCCAGTAAGACAGGGATCATGAACACTGAAGCTTTCTTT
CDR3: CASKTGIMNTEAFF

size: few
D: .
V: TRBV6-7
J: TRBJ2-7
DNA: TGTGCCAGCAGTTATTGGCAGTTTTACGAGCAGTACTTC
CDR3: CASSYWQFYEQYF

size: many
D: TRBD2
V: TRBV3-1
J: TRBJ2-1
DNA: TGTGCCAGCAGCCGCCTAGCGGGAGGGCCGAACAATGAGCAGTTCTTC
CDR3: CASSRLAGGPNNEQFF

size: many
D: .
V: TRBV20-1
J: TRBJ2-2
DNA: TGCAGTGCTAGCGGCAAGGGGAGAGGCACCGGGGAGCTGTTTTTT
CDR3: CSASGKGRGTGELFF

size: .
D: TRBD2
V: TRBV9
J: TRBJ2-1
DNA: TGTGCCAGCAGCGGGGGGACTAGCGGGGAGCAGTTCTTC
CDR3: CASSGGTSGEQFF

size: .
D: .
V: TRBV20-1
J: TRBJ2-4
DNA: TGCAGTGCTAGAGATATCCAGGGGGGGGACATTCAGTACTTC
CDR3: CSARDIQGGDIQYF

size: .
D: TRBD2
V: TRBV7-2
J: TRBJ2-7
DNA: TGTGCCAGCAGCTTAGGCGGGGGGCGGCAGTACTTC
CDR3: CASSLGGGRQYF

size: few
D: TRBD1
V: TRBV15
J: TRBJ2-2
DNA: TGTGCCACCAGTCTGGGACAGGGAAAAACCGGGGAGCTGTTTTTT
CDR3: CATSLGQGKTGELFF

size: .
D: TRBD2
V: TRBV6-7
J: TRBJ2-2
DNA: TGTGCCAGCAGTCCGCCGGGGAGCGGGGGGTCTACCGGGGAGCTGTTTTTT
CDR3: CASSPPGSGGSTGELFF

size: few
D: TRBD2
V: TRBV5-1
J: TRBJ2-1
DNA: TGCGCCAGCGGACTAGCGGGAGATTTTGAGCAGTTCTTC
CDR3: CASGLAGDFEQFF

size: .
D: TRBD2
V: TRBV7-8
J: TRBJ2-2
DNA: TGTGCCAGCAGCTTAGTGGGTAGCGGGAGACCCAACACCGGGGAGCTGTTTTTT
CDR3: CASSLVGSGRPNTGELFF

size: few
D: TRBD2
V: TRBV27
J: TRBJ2-3
DNA: TGTGCCAGCAGACTCCTAGCGGGGGAGCGCACAGATACGCAGTATTTT
CDR3: CASRLLAGERTDTQYF

size: few
D: .
V: TRBV10-3
J: TRBJ1-2
DNA: TGTGCCATCAGTGAGAGGGAGGGGACATTTGGCTACACCTTC
CDR3: CAISEREGTFGYTF

size: few
D: TRBD1
V: TRBV7-9
J: TRBJ2-5
DNA: TGTGCCAGCAGCAAACAGGGGTTTAGCCAAGAGACCCAGTACTTC
CDR3: CASSKQGFSQETQYF

size: many
D: TRBD2
V: TRBV6-1
J: TRBJ2-1
DNA: TGTGCCAGCAGCTCCTTGCGGGGACTAGCGGAGAATGAGCAGTTCTTC
CDR3: CASSSLRGLAENEQFF

size: .
D: .
V: TRBV2
J: TRBJ2-7
DNA: TGTGCCAGCAGGACAGGAGTGCCCTACGAGCAGTACTTC
CDR3: CASRTGVPYEQYF

size: .
D: .
V: TRBV7-2
J: TRBJ2-6
DNA: TGTGCCAGCAGCTTAGATTTTTTGGGGGGGGCCAACGTCCTGACTTTC
CDR3: CASSLDFLGGANVLTF

size: .
D: .
V: TRBV12-3/TRBV12-4
J: TRBJ2-4
DNA: TGTGCCAGCAGTGGGGACAAGAGAAGCACATTTCAGTACTTC
CDR3: CASSGDKRSTFQYF

size: .
D: TRBD2
V: TRBV29-1
J: TRBJ2-1
DNA: TGCAGCGTTGAAGAGCGACTAGCGGCTCGCTCCTACAATGAGCAGTTCTTC
CDR3: CSVEERLAARSYNEQFF

size: .
D: .
V: TRBV19
J: TRBJ2-1
DNA: TGTGCCAGTAGTATAGCTCCCCGGGAGCAGTTCTTC
CDR3: CASSIAPREQFF

size: few
D: .
V: TRBV12-3/TRBV12-4
J: TRBJ2-7
DNA: TGTGCCAGCAGTACGACCCGACAGACGGAGGGGAATTTC
CDR3: CASSTTRQTEGNF

size: many
D: .
V: TRBV6-5
J: TRBJ2-3
DNA: TGTGCCAGCAGTGAATCGAGTACGTCGAATACGCAGTATTTT
CDR3: CASSESSTSNTQYF

size: few
D: .
V: TRBV10-3
J: TRBJ1-6
DNA: TGTGCCATCAGCGCAGGGGCCGCCTATAATTCACCCCTCCACTTT
CDR3: CAISAGAAYNSPLHF

size: .
D: .
V: TRBV20-1
J: TRBJ1-5
DNA: TGCAGTGCTAGCGTGGGATCAAGCAATCAGCCCCAGCATTTT
CDR3: CSASVGSSNQPQHF